This T cell receptor beta chain was sequenced in a study of shared clonotypes between healthy human individuals. The method was immunoSEQ multiplex PCR; TCRdb's version includes in-frame clones alone and lacks a portion of them. The repertoire holds roughly 1 million clones, 70% to 80% seen once, with approximately 0.5% in the top ten. CDR1 is SGDLS, CDR2 YYNGEE, per germline. V was pared by 0 bases and J by 4 bases, with 16 bases between. The CDR3 is made up of 17 amino acids. Sequenced sample: memory CD4+ T cells from PBMCs. As for subset: CD45RA-negative fraction. The clonotype comes from a man aged 18 to 35 in good health. Some clones in this sample may be carry-over from other donors' samples. V and J are TRBV9 and TRBJ2-2; D perhaps matches TRBD2 (5 bases). The CDR3 protein is CASSVAPVLAGTGELFF. The CDR3 nucleotides are TGTGCCAGCAGCGTAGCCCCCGTATTGGCGGGCACCGGGGAGCTGTTTTTT.